The clone carrying this TCR beta chain was observed a handful of times. What it binds is not known. This specimen comes from a study of shared clonotypes between healthy human individuals. The V end was cut by 3 bases, the J end by 5 bases, with 5 bases between. Germline-derived CDR1 and CDR2 are SGHNT and YYREEE (reference sequence). The CDR3 has 11 residues. Several immunoSEQ 96-well plates shared each subset's DNA, each plate a replicate. Using immunoSEQ multiplex PCR, the repertoire was profiled, and TCRdb retains in-frame clones only, with some absent. The profile covers about 1 million clones, with about 75% appearing a single time and about 1.5% taken by the ten largest. Study-level findings and limits: Naive subsets generally had larger estimated richness than memory subsets. Inspection by rarefaction showed sorted-subset sequencing to be incomplete despite large depth.

This receptor was taken from a man younger than 35 in good health. The gene calls are TRBV5-4 and TRBJ1-2; D ambiguous. Sample: memory CD4+ T cells sorted from blood. Subset meaning: CD45RA-negative fraction. In DNA form, the CDR3 reads TGTGCCAGCAGCTCCCTGTATGGCTACACCTTC. It translates to CASSSLYGYTF.